This T cell receptor beta chain was retrieved from a study of prognosis after radiotherapy for stage I lung cancer. At the level of the study: Roughly 7 patients had tumors that were squamous cell carcinoma, and some twelve had adenocarcinoma.

Study results and limitations: It was not determined whether the expanded TCR clones were tumor-specific.

Amplification of TCR beta CDR3 from genomic DNA used two-round multiplex PCR. It was primers specific to each TRBV and TRBJ gene that first-round PCR used. TCRdb re-called the multiplex PCR reads through MiXCR, storing one row per CDR3 protein. The table records around 30,000 distinct CDR3 sequences, less than 35% of them present only once. The CDR3 runs to 12 residues. V was cut by 5 bases and J by 5 bases, with 7 bases left in between. Germline CDR1 SEHNR, CDR2 FQNEAQ (reference sequence). This clonotype has at least ten counts. Its antigen is not known. The J gene is TRBJ2-1, the V gene TRBV7-9; D not certain. This clonotype was sampled from a donor over 45 with non-small cell lung cancer. The sequencing used PBMCs, collected before or after stereotactic body radiation therapy (not recorded which). The CDR3 DNA follows: TGTGCCAGCAGCCGTTTGAACAATGAGCAGTTCTTC. Its translation is CASSRLNNEQFF.